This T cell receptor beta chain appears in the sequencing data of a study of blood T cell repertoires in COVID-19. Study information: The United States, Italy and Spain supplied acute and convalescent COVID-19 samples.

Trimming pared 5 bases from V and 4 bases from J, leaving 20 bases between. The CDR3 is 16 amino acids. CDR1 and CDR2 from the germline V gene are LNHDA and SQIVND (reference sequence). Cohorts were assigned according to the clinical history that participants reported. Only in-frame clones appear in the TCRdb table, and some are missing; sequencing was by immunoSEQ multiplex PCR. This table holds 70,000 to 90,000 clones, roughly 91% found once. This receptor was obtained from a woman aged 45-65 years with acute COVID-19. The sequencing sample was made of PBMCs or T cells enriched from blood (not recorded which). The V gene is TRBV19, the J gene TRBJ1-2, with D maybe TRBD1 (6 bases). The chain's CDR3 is CASSVRSGRGAYGYTF. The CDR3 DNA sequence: TGTGCCAGTAGTGTTCGCTCGGGCCGGGGGGCCTATGGCTACACCTTC.